Listed below are T cell receptor beta chains from one sample, sequenced in a study of blood T cell repertoires in COVID-19. TCRdb's copy holds only in-frame clones and misses some; the assay was immunoSEQ multiplex PCR. The table records roughly 280,000 clones, about 88% of them present only once. Sequences were obtained from PBMCs or T cells enriched from blood (not recorded which). All receptors derive from a woman between 45 and 60 years old who had recovered from COVID-19. Both conserved end residues are part of each CDR3. D genes are given only for firm matches. Where a row states a size, it is once, few, many or the class of an expanded clone; other rows omit it.

>TRBJ2-5|.|TRBD2|TRBV7-9
TGTGCCAGCAGCTCGGCGGGAGGGTGGGAGACCCAGTACTTC
CASSSAGGWETQYF
>TRBJ1-6|.|TRBD1|TRBV7-2
TGTGCCAGCAGCTCAGGACAGGCTGTACCTAAATTTTCACCCCTCCACTTT
CASSSGQAVPKFSPLHF
>TRBJ1-5|.|TRBD1|TRBV2
TGTGCCAGCAGACAGGGGGCGTTGAGCAATCAGCCCCAGCATTTT
CASRQGALSNQPQHF
>TRBJ2-3|.|TRBD1|TRBV10-3
TGTGCCATCAGTGAGATAAAAGGACAGGGAGTAGATACGCAGTATTTT
CAISEIKGQGVDTQYF
>TRBJ1-1|few|.|TRBV18
TGTGCCAGCTCACCCGGTCAGAACACTGAAGCTTTCTTT
CASSPGQNTEAFF
>TRBJ1-2|once|TRBD1|TRBV5-1
TGCGCCAGCAGCTTCAGACAGGGGGCAGATGGCTACACCTTC
CASSFRQGADGYTF
>TRBJ1-1|.|TRBD1|TRBV18
TGTGCCAGCTCCCGTACAGGGGTGAACACTGAAGCTTTCTTT
CASSRTGVNTEAFF
>TRBJ1-1|.|TRBD1|TRBV28
TGTGCCAGCAGCCATCAAGGGCAGGGGGCATATGAAGCTTTCTTT
CASSHQGQGAYEAFF
>TRBJ1-1|.|TRBD1|TRBV7-8
TGTGCCAGCAGCTTGAGACAGGGGACTGAAGCTTTCTTT
CASSLRQGTEAFF
>TRBJ1-4|few|TRBD1|TRBV4-1
TGCGCCAGCAGCCAGAACAGGGGTACTAATGAAAAACTGTTTTTT
CASSQNRGTNEKLFF
>TRBJ2-7|.|.|TRBV28
TGTGCCAGCAGTTCCACTGCCCCCTCCTACGAGCAGTACTTC
CASSSTAPSYEQYF
>TRBJ1-1|.|.|TRBV28
TGTGCCAGCAGTTTCGCAGGTACCCAAGGCACTGAAGCTTTCTTT
CASSFAGTQGTEAFF
>TRBJ1-5|.|TRBD1|TRBV6-6
TGTGCCAGCAGTCCGGACAGGGCTAGCAATCAGCCCCAGCATTTT
CASSPDRASNQPQHF
>TRBJ1-3|.|TRBD1|TRBV24-1
TGTGCCACCAGTGATGCAGGGGGACTCTCTGGAAACACCATATATTTT
CATSDAGGLSGNTIYF
>TRBJ1-1|.|.|TRBV24-1
TGTGCCACCAGTGATTCCCAGCGGGGGGATACTGAAGCTTTCTTT
CATSDSQRGDTEAFF
>TRBJ1-4|.|TRBD1|TRBV30
TGTGCCTGGAGGACGGACAGGACGCGAAGAAAACTGTTTTTT
CAWRTDRTRRKLFF
>TRBJ2-1|.|.|TRBV5-1
TGCGCCAGCAGCTTGGCGGAGGGGCAGTTCTTC
CASSLAEGQFF
>TRBJ1-1|.|.|TRBV2
TGTGCCAGCAGTGACCCCAGGGGAAAAACTTTCTTT
CASSDPRGKTFF
>TRBJ1-1|once|.|TRBV2
TGTGCCAGCAGTCTTGACAGATTGAACACTGAAGCTTTCTTT
CASSLDRLNTEAFF
>TRBJ1-2|.|TRBD1|TRBV18
TGTGCCAGCTCACCTCCGGGACAGGGAGCGTCTCTTAATGGCTACACCTTC
CASSPPGQGASLNGYTF
>TRBJ1-2|once|.|TRBV2
TGTGCCAGCAGTTCAAATGGCTACACCTTC
CASSSNGYTF
>TRBJ2-3|.|.|TRBV11-2
TGTGCCAGCAGCTTAGGGACTCTATCAAGCACAGATACGCAGTATTTT
CASSLGTLSSTDTQYF